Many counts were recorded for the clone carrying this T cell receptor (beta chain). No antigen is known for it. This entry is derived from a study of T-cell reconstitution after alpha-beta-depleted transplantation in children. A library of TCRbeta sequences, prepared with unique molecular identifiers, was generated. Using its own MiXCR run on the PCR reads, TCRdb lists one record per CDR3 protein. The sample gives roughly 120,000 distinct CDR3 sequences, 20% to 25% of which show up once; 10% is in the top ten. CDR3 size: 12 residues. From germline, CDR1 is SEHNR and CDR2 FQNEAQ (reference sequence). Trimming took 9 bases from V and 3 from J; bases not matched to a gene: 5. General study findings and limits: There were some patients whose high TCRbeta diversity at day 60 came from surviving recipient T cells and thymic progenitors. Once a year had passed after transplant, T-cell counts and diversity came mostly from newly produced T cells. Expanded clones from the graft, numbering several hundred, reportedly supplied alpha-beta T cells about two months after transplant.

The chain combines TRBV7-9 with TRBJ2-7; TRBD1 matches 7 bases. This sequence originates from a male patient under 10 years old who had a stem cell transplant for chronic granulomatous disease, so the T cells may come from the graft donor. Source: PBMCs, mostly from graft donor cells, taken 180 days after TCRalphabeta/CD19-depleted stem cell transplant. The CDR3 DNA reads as TGTGCCAGTAGGGACAGACTCTACGAGCAGTACTTC. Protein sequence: CASRDRLYEQYF.